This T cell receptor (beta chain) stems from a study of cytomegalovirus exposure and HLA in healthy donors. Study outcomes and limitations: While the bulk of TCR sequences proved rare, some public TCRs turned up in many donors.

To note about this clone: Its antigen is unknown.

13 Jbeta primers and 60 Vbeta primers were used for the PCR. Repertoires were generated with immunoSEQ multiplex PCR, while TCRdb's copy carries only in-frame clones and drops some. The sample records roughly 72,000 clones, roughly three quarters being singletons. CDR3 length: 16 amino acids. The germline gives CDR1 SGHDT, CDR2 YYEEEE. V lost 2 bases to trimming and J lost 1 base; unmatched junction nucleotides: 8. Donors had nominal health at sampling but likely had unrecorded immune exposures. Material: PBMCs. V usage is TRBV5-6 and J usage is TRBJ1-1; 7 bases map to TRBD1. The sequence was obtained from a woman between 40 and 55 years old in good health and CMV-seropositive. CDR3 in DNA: TGTGCCAGCAGCTTTGGGCAGGACAGGACGAACACTGAAGCTTTCTTT. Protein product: CASSFGQDRTNTEAFF.